The 2 T cell receptor beta chains listed next were all sequenced from one sample in a study of cytomegalovirus exposure and HLA in healthy donors. The PCR was carried out with 60 Vbeta primers and 13 Jbeta primers. Clones were read by immunoSEQ multiplex PCR, and TCRdb kept only the in-frame ones, dropping some. The sample includes about 100,000 clones, roughly 79% of them seen just once. Source material: PBMCs. The source is a woman in her 70s in good health and CMV-seropositive.

This chain joins TRBV7-3 and TRBJ2-2; 10 bases align to TRBD1. CDR3 length: 17 residues. Germline loops: CDR1 SGHTA, CDR2 FQGTGA. With V trimmed by 2 bases and J by 3 bases, 6 bases remained unmatched. The DNA for the CDR3 is TGTGCCAGCAGCTTATTTCCTGGGACAGGGGACACCGGGGAGCTGTTTTTT. It codes for CASSLFPGTGDTGELFF.

The CDR3 bases are TGCGCCAGCAGCCCCGGACAGGGGGCAGATACGCAGTATTTT. It yields the protein CASSPGQGADTQYF. The genes are TRBV4-3 and TRBJ2-3, with TRBD1 identical over 10 bases. Germline V gene sequence: CDR1 LGHNA, CDR2 YSLEER. V dropped 4 bases and J dropped 4; count of bases not matched to a gene: 2. The CDR3 runs to 14 residues.